Below, 2 T cell receptor beta chains from the same sample are listed, as sequenced in a study of identical twins. TCRdb analysed the 5' RACE reads with MiXCR anew, one entry per CDR3 protein. The sample yields roughly 220,000 distinct CDR3 sequences, 5.5% to 7.5% seen once. The sample was also reused in another study, on T cells expressing NK-cell markers.

Sequenced input: CD8+ T cells sorted from blood. These receptors originate from a woman aged 18-30 years in good health.

This clonotype was recorded a few times. The chain combines TRBV15 with TRBJ2-7; a weak D match, TRBD2 (5 bases). The CDR3 extends over 14 amino acids. From germline, CDR1 is LNHNV and CDR2 YYDKDF (reference sequence). Trimming shortened V by 2 bases and J by 2 bases, and 10 bases separated the two germline ends. The CDR3 DNA reads TGTGCCACCAGCAGACCCGGGGAAACCTACGAGCAGTACTTC. It codes for CATSRPGETYEQYF.

Only a few counts were recorded for this clonotype. This chain uses TRBV29-1 with TRBJ2-1; 8 bases are shared with TRBD1. CDR3 length: 14 amino acids. Trimming at V came to 3 bases and at J to 4 bases, leaving 5 bases not matched to a gene. Germline CDR1 is SQVTM and CDR2 is ANQGSEA. The CDR3 nucleotides read TGCAGCGTTGAGCTCCAGGGGGCGTACAATGAGCAGTTCTTC. Translation: CSVELQGAYNEQFF.